Included here is one T cell receptor beta chain sequence, with context. Trimming cost V 5 bases and J 6 bases, with 12 bases left between them. There are 13 residues in the CDR3. The V gene's germline CDR1 is KGHDR and CDR2 SFDVKD. In the source study's methods: Reference gene primer amplification in the assay estimated nucleated cell counts. Here immunoSEQ multiplex PCR was the method, and the copy in TCRdb shows in-frame clones only, minus some. The V and J calls and the clone size are those of that table, but D and trimming were determined from the DNA. This sample has about 440,000 clones, with approximately 90% found just once. The sample is drawn from a study of blood T cell repertoires in COVID-19. About the research overall: T cells, B-cell-depleted T cells, or PBMCs supplied cDNA or gDNA.

Sequencing input: peripheral blood. This chain uses TRBV24-1 with TRBJ1-2; D possibly corresponds to TRBD1 (5 bases). The receptor's source is a woman aged 45-65 years with COVID-19, enrolled during active disease. The DNA for the CDR3 is TGTGCCACCAGTGGGAACAGGAGCGATGGCTACACCTTC. It codes for CATSGNRSDGYTF.